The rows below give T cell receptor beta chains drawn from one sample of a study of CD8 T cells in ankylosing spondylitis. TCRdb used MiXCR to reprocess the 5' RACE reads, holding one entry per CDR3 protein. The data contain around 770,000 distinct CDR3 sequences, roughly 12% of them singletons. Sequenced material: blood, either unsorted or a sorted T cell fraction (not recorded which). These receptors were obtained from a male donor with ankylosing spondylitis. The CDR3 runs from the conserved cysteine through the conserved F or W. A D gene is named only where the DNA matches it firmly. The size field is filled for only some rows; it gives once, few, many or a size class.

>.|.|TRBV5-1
CASSSDPGSSYEQYF
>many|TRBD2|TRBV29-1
CSSSSSGDYNEQFF
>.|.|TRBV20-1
CSVPGTYGYTF
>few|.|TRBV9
CASSVVTNTEAFF
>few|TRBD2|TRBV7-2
CASSLRPGLAISDTQYF
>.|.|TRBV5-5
CASSLPGTWGEQYF
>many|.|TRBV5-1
CASSLELGRHGELFF
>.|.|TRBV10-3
CATSSVGPIVSYEQYF
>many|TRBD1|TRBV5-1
CASSSGGASYEQYF
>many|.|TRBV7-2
CASSLGLRTEAFF
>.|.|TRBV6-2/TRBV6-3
CASRVPGNSYEQYF
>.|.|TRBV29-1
CSVGKGSSNTEAFF
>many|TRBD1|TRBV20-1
CSAMGTVYNEQFF
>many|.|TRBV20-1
CSASTGTAGNYEQYF
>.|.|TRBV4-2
CAISQEDNPGRAIF
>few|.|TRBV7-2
CASSSRRGLGYTF
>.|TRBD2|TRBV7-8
CVSSLSTSGGYNEQFF
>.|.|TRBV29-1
CSVGKGKSSNEQFF
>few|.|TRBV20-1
CSAQLVDEQFF
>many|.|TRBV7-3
CASSLNGPPRIF
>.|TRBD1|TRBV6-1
CASSPRTGEVRAFF
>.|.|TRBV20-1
CSARVGVDTEAFF
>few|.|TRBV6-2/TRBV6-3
CASSARTSTQYF
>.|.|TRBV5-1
CASSSDGYNEKLFF
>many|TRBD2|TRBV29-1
CSVRTSGSDEQFF
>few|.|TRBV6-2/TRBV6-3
CASSHRDGQETQYF
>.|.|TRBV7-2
CASSGGRPGELFF
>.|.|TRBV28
CASSFVQGGGYTF
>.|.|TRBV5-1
CASIYQRNRSYEQYF
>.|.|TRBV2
CASTGGVNEQFF
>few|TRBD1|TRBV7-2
CASSLRGQGETQYF
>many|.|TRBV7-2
CASSLVADVTYNEQFF
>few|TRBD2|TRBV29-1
CSVGYGRGETQYF
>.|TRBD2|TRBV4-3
CASSQDRLAGALSGANVLTF
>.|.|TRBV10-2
CAYGEGRAFF
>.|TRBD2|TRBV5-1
CASSSLATGGELFF
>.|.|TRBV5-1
CASSLEWVFNEQYF
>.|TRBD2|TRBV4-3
CASSQVIAGGLSYEQYF
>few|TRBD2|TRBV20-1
CSAQVAGVHNEQFF
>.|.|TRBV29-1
CSVSGARGLDGYTF
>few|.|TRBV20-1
CSARSLFSYNEQFF
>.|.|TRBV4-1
CASSQDVRNYEQYF
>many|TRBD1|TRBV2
CASRDRSDTQYF
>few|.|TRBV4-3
CASSQVEATNEKLFF
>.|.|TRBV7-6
CASSATWTETQYF
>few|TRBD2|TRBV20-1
CSAREYGGRPSEQYF
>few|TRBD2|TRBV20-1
CSASLPSGSPDTQYF
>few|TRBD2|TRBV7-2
CASSLDSGGSYEQYF